Shown below are 28 T cell receptor beta chains from a single sample sequenced in a study of T-cell reconstitution after alpha-beta-depleted transplantation in children (dated by TCRdb to between 2015 and 2016). Study-wide conclusions, independent of this receptor: Over the following months the frequencies of hyperexpanded clones went down, and after one year T-cell counts and TCRbeta diversity were mostly credited to newly produced T cells.

Library preparation employed PCR. Sequencing instrument: Illumina HiSeq 2500. TCR libraries were prepared with molecular barcoding, using unique molecular identifiers to normalize TCRbeta repertoire quantification. TCRdb redid the processing of the public reads, applying fastp at Q25 and MiXCR, and retained in-frame beta chains. A single entry per CDR3 protein holds the most common genes and DNA from its merged rows. This sample holds fewer than 350,000 distinct CDR3 sequences; 6.5% to 9% were observed only once. 9.1% of the sample rests with the top ten. In the paper's terms, the treatment or condition label means: allogeneic hematopoietic cell transplantation with graft depleted of TCRalphabeta T cells and CD19 B cells. Their antigens remain unidentified. Sequencing was performed on peripheral blood, taken 360 days after TCRalphabeta/CD19-depleted stem cell transplant. These receptors all stem from a female patient between 2 and 15 years old who had a stem cell transplant for Fanconi anemia, so the T cells may come from the graft donor.

This clonotype came up many times. CDR3 nucleotide sequence: TGCGCCAGCAGCTCCCTAATAGCCGGGACCACCTCCTACAATGAGCAGTTCTTC. Translating gives CASSSLIAGTTSYNEQFF. The J gene is TRBJ2-1, the V gene TRBV5-1; D tentatively reads TRBD1 or TRBD2 (5 bases each). The CDR3 runs to 18 residues. The germline CDR1 and CDR2 sequences are SGHRS and YFSETQ. V lost 3 bases and J 0 bases, leaving 19 bases between the germline ends.

There are many counts of this clonotype. This chain uses TRBV7-7 with TRBJ2-1; TRBD1 agrees at 7 bases. CDR1 and CDR2 (germline): SSHAT, FNYEAQ (reference sequence). V was clipped by 4 bases and J by 10 bases; unmatched bases: 13. This CDR3 contains 15 residues. As DNA, the CDR3 is TGTGCCAGCAGCTCTTCCGGGACAGCCGGCCAAGAGCAGTTCTTC. As protein: CASSSSGTAGQEQFF.

The J gene is TRBJ2-1, the V gene TRBV5-1; 7 nucleotides agree with TRBD2. The V segment lost 0 bases and the J segment 7 bases; nucleotides outside the gene matches: 7. This CDR3 contains 15 residues. Germline V gives CDR1 SGHRS, CDR2 YFSETQ. The CDR3 spells CASSLVTTGGNEQFF. CDR3 sequence (DNA): TGCGCCAGCAGCTTGGTGACCACCGGGGGGAATGAGCAGTTCTTC. Together with reference TRBV5-1 and TRBJ2-1, the CDR3 gives the full variable domain: KAGVTQTPRYLIKTRGQQVTLSCSPISGHRSVSWYQQTPGQGLQFLFEYFSETQRNKGNFPGRFSGRQFSNSRSEMNVSTLELGDSALYLCASSLVTTGGNEQFFGPGTRLTVL.

This clonotype has more than one count but fewer than ten. The gene calls are TRBV20-1 and TRBJ2-1; D gene uncertain. CDR1 is DFQATT and CDR2 is SNEGSKA in the germline V gene (reference sequence). V shed 6 bases and J shed 5 bases, with 14 bases lying between them. The CDR3 is 13 residues long. The CDR3 DNA is TGCAGTGCGACGCGGACCAGCCACAATGAGCAGTTCTTC. It specifies CSATRTSHNEQFF.

The sample holds many counts of this clonotype. The rearrangement joins TRBV12-3 or TRBV12-4 to TRBJ1-5, with unresolved D. This CDR3 is built from 17 residues. V gave up 2 bases and J gave up 1 base, with 15 bases separating them. CDR3 sequence reads: CASSLRRAGGSNQPQHF. In nucleotides, the CDR3 is TGTGCCAGCAGTTTAAGGAGGGCAGGTGGGAGCAATCAGCCCCAGCATTTT.

This clonotype occurred many times. The genes are TRBV20-1 and TRBJ2-5; 7 nucleotides line up with TRBD2. This CDR3 region has 15 residues. Trimming took 0 bases from V and 1 from J; bases not matched to a gene: 5. Germline loops: CDR1 DFQATT, CDR2 SNEGSKA (reference sequence). CDR3 protein: CSARDRGGAQETQYF. CDR3 nucleotides: TGCAGTGCTAGAGATCGGGGAGGGGCCCAAGAGACCCAGTACTTC.

This clonotype was seen at least ten times. CDR3: CASSPTGLGNTEAFF. The CDR3 DNA sequence: TGCGCCAGCAGCCCGACCGGGTTAGGCAACACTGAAGCTTTCTTT. The V gene is TRBV5-1, the J gene TRBJ1-1; no reliable D call. The V end was cut by 4 bases, the J end by 2 bases, with 15 bases between. Germline V CDR1 and CDR2: SGHRS, YFSETQ. This CDR3 spans 15 amino acids.

This clonotype appeared many times. The V call is TRBV20-1, the J call TRBJ2-7; D is perhaps TRBD1 (6 bases). Germline CDR1 DFQATT, CDR2 SNEGSKA (reference sequence). This CDR3 region has 14 residues. Between the trimmed V and J ends, which lost 5 bases and 5 bases, there was a span of 19 bases. CDR3 protein: CSASGTRKVDEQYV. DNA for the CDR3: TGCAGTGCTTCCGGGACACGAAAGGTCGACGAGCAGTACGTC.

This clonotype has only a few counts. The chain recombines TRBV6-5 with TRBJ1-5; possibly TRBD1 for D (6 bases). Trimming removed 7 bases at V and 6 bases at J, with 16 bases between. Per germline, CDR1 MNHEY and CDR2 SVGAGI. The CDR3 consists of 14 residues. CDR3 sequence (DNA): TGTGCCAGCAATTGGGGGGCGGTCGGTCAGCCCCAGCATTTT. Its protein product is CASNWGAVGQPQHF.

With regard to this clonotype: A single base separates this from a much larger clone, so it may be a read error. This chain joins TRBV28 and TRBJ1-3; D is ambiguous. The V gene lost 8 bases and the J gene lost 0 bases, with 11 bases spanning the gap. Germline V gene sequence: CDR1 MDHEN, CDR2 SYDVKM. The length of the CDR3 is 14 residues. The CDR3 here is CASLSTGSGNTIYF. The CDR3, as DNA: TGTGCCAGCCTTTCGACGGGCTCTGGAAACACCATATATTTT.

This clonotype was recorded at least ten times. This chain connects TRBV7-9 to TRBJ2-5; 8 bases are shared with TRBD1. The CDR3 runs to 16 residues. The J segment lost 4 bases and the V segment lost 3 bases, leaving 10 bases of the junction unmatched. CDR1 and CDR2 (germline): SEHNR, FQNEAQ (reference sequence). As DNA, the CDR3 is TGTGCCAGCAGCTTGGGCGGACAGGGATGGAGAGAGACCCAGTACTTC. Its translation is CASSLGGQGWRETQYF.

In its sample, this clonotype was seen a few times. CDR3 in DNA: TGTGCCAGCGCACAGGGGCCCACCTACGAGCAGTACGTC. It translates to CASAQGPTYEQYV. The V gene is TRBV6-5, the J gene TRBJ2-7; TRBD1 agrees at 7 bases. Germline CDR1 MNHEY, CDR2 SVGAGI. V was pared by 8 bases and J by 2 bases, with 6 bases of the junction left unmatched. This CDR3 spans 13 amino acids.

This clonotype was seen repeatedly, ten times or more. The genes are TRBV28 and TRBJ2-5; D gene ambiguous. This CDR3 spans 13 amino acids. Per germline, CDR1 MDHEN and CDR2 SYDVKM. V gave up 3 bases and J gave up 5 bases, with 10 bases separating them. The CDR3 reads CASSLPDLETQYF. The CDR3 DNA reads TGTGCCAGCAGTTTGCCCGACTTGGAGACCCAGTACTTC.

The chain carries TRBV20-1 and TRBJ1-2; 9 bases line up with TRBD1. The CDR3 is 15 amino acids. Germline assignment: CDR1 DFQATT and CDR2 SNEGSKA (reference sequence). Germline trimming cut 0 bases from V and 8 bases from J; bases unmatched to any gene: 10. The CDR3 loop reads CSARDLQGAFGGYTF. Written as DNA, the CDR3 is TGCAGTGCTAGAGATCTACAGGGGGCCTTCGGGGGCTACACCTTC.

This clonotype was seen at least ten times. The chain joins TRBV12-3 or TRBV12-4 to TRBJ2-5, with 13 bases aligning to TRBD2. This CDR3 contains 16 residues. Trimming took 5 bases from V and 3 from J; bases not matched to a gene: 6. CDR3 coding DNA: TGTGCCAGCAGTCCGCGACTAGCGGGGGGAAAAGAGACCCAGTACTTC. Translation gives CASSPRLAGGKETQYF.

This clonotype was detected ten times or more. The chain is built from TRBV20-1 and TRBJ2-3; 9 positions agree with TRBD1. V gave up 7 bases and J gave up 3 bases; unmatched junction bases: 14. CDR1 DFQATT and CDR2 SNEGSKA come from the germline V gene (reference sequence). The CDR3 spans 16 residues. The chain's CDR3 is CSVNTFGTGRTDTQYF. In nucleotides, the CDR3 is TGCAGTGTTAATACCTTCGGGACAGGGAGAACAGATACGCAGTATTTT.

The rearrangement uses TRBV6-5 and TRBJ1-5, with D uncertain. Looked up from germline, CDR1 is MNHEY and CDR2 is SVGAGI. The CDR3 length is 14 residues. With 0 bases removed from V and 9 bases from J, the gap between germline ends came to 12 bases. CDR3 sequence (DNA): TGTGCCAGCAGTTACTCGGCCCACTGGAGGCCCCAGCATTTT. Residues: CASSYSAHWRPQHF.

This clonotype was picked up many times. The chain links TRBV6-5 to TRBJ1-2; D remains unclear. V lost 2 bases and J lost 2, with 6 bases in between. The CDR3 has 13 residues. Germline lookup yields CDR1 MNHEY and CDR2 SVGAGI. The CDR3 protein is CASSYGQNYGYTF. The CDR3 DNA sequence: TGTGCCAGCAGTTACGGCCAGAACTATGGCTACACCTTC.

This clonotype showed up just a few times. This chain connects TRBV19 to TRBJ1-1; D might be TRBD1 (6 bases). The V end was cut by 7 bases, the J end by 3 bases, with 12 bases between. This CDR3 spans 13 amino acids. Germline lookup yields CDR1 LNHDA and CDR2 SQIVND (reference sequence). CDR3 protein: CASTRGLDTEAFF. CDR3 sequence (DNA): TGTGCCAGTACACGGGGGCTCGACACTGAAGCTTTCTTT. The full variable domain, rest sourced from reference TRBV19 and TRBJ1-1, is DGGITQSPKYLFRKEGQNVTLSCEQNLNHDAMYWYRQDPGQGLRLIYYSQIVNDFQKGDIAEGYSVSREKKESFPLTVTSAQKNPTAFYLCASTRGLDTEAFFGQGTRLTVV.

By sample fraction, this clonotype is medium-sized. The gene calls are TRBV7-8 and TRBJ2-3; tentative D call: TRBD1 (5 bases). This CDR3 is built from 13 residues. The germline V gene encodes CDR1 SGHVS and CDR2 FQNEAQ. Trimming took off 1 base at V and 5 bases at J, with 7 bases between the two ends. The chain's CDR3 is CASSLDRGDTQYF. CDR3 coding DNA: TGTGCCAGCAGCTTAGATAGGGGAGATACGCAGTATTTT.

This clonotype was observed many times. This sequence joins TRBV2 and TRBJ2-7, with D tentatively TRBD1 (5 bases). Germline-derived CDR1 and CDR2 are SNHLY and FYNNEI. Trimming left V 10 bases short and J 6 bases short, with 10 bases between. This CDR3 contains 10 residues. CDR3 DNA: TGTGCCACACAGGTGGGCGAGCAGTACTTC. Translating it yields CATQVGEQYF.

On this clonotype itself: A much larger clone differs by one base, so this may be a read error. The rearrangement uses TRBV6-5 and TRBJ2-3, with D hard to call. The CDR3 length is 13 residues. CDR1 and CDR2 from the germline V gene are MNHEY and SVGAGI. The CDR3 nucleotides are TGTGCCGGCAGTTACCCGGGTCGGGATACGCAGTATTTT. Translation: CAGSYPGRDTQYF.

This clonotype was counted at least ten times. The chain recombines TRBV6-6 with TRBJ1-1; possible D gene TRBD1, 6 bases. The germline V gene has CDR1 MNHNY and CDR2 SVGAGI (reference sequence). This CDR3 comprises 12 residues. V lost 8 bases and J 4 bases, leaving 11 bases between the germline ends. CDR3 DNA sequence: TGTGCCAGCCGGTCAGGGGTCACTGAAGCTTTCTTT. As protein: CASRSGVTEAFF.

The gene calls are TRBV14 and TRBJ2-3; D call uncertain. The length of the CDR3 is 13 residues. V lost 4 bases to trimming and J lost 3 bases, with 8 bases between them. Germline V gene data show CDR1 as SGHDN and CDR2 as FVKESK. The CDR3 DNA follows: TGTGCCAGCAGCCGAGTAGGGACAGATACGCAGTATTTT. Protein: CASSRVGTDTQYF.

Comment on this clonotype: At one boundary the junction diverges from the germline segment, which might be a read error. V and J are TRBV2 and TRBJ1-6; D is ambiguous. The CDR3 loop spans 12 amino acids. Germline V gives CDR1 SNHLY, CDR2 FYNNEI. In DNA, the CDR3 is TGTGCCAGCAGCGAAGACCGGGCCACCCTCCACTTT. Translating it yields CASSEDRATLHF.

Only a few counts were recorded for this clonotype. In DNA form, the CDR3 reads TGTGCCAGCAGCCGAAGACAGGGGGCTTTAATGAGCACTGAAGCTTTCTTT. It codes for CASSRRQGALMSTEAFF. The rearrangement uses TRBV12-3 or TRBV12-4 and TRBJ1-1, with 10 nucleotides matching TRBD1. V gave up 6 bases and J gave up 4 bases; unmatched junction bases: 14. CDR3 size: 17 residues.

As regards this clonotype: One base away lies a much larger clone, so this may be a sequencing read error. The chain recombines TRBV5-1 with TRBJ2-5, with D perhaps matching TRBD2 (5 bases). Germline V gene data show CDR1 as SGHRS and CDR2 as YFSETQ. The length of the CDR3 is 14 residues. This CDR3 reads CANSLLAGPETQYF. The CDR3 DNA follows: TGCGCCAACAGCTTGCTAGCTGGGCCTGAGACCCAGTACTTC.

As concerns this clonotype: This may stem from a read error, because a much larger clone lies one nucleotide away. The rearrangement uses TRBV9 and TRBJ2-7, with D perhaps TRBD1 (6 bases). The CDR3 extends over 14 amino acids. Germline CDR1 SGDLS, CDR2 YYNGEE. Deletions cut 2 bases from V and 1 base from J, with 10 bases between. In DNA, the CDR3 is TGTGCCAGCAGCGTGAAGGACAGATCCTACGAGCAGTACTTC. It yields the protein CASSVKDRSYEQYF.